This entry describes one T cell receptor beta chain. The antigen is not known. This record comes from a study of shared clonotypes between healthy human individuals. The study's findings and limits: Expectations were that clonotype sharing among donors would be affected by sequencing depth.

The V gene's germline CDR1 is SGHAT and CDR2 FQNNGV. V was pared by 5 bases and J by 1 base, with 8 bases between. The CDR3 spans 13 residues. Assay used: immunoSEQ multiplex PCR; TCRdb lists only in-frame clones, some missing. This table holds about 480,000 clones, about 79% found once. The J gene is TRBJ1-1, the V gene TRBV11-2; D gene uncertain. This clonotype originated in a woman in her 40s in good health. Some clones in this sample may be carry-over from other donors' samples. The sample was PBMCs. In nucleotides, the CDR3 is TGTGCCAGCAGCCGGGGAACGAACACTGAAGCTTTCTTT. Its protein product is CASSRGTNTEAFF.